Listed here is a single TCR beta chain. Antigen: not known. Germline V lookup: CDR1 SGHVS, CDR2 FNYEAQ. The V gene end was trimmed by 1 base and the J gene end by 4 bases; junction bases not matched to a gene: 2. There are 14 residues in the CDR3. Carrying unique molecular identifiers, the cDNA also gained a universal primer site through template switching. One entry per CDR3 protein, called by TCRdb with MiXCR from the 5' RACE reads. Among around 250,000 distinct CDR3 sequences listed, around 6.6% were seen once. The data are from a study of identical twins. Points from the study as a whole: Models predicted less out-of-frame TCR alpha sharing in monozygotic twins than was found. Twins showed weaker excess sharing in their beta out-of-frame sequences.

These same records also appear under a second study, on yellow fever vaccine responses in identical twins.

The chain has TRBV7-6 and TRBJ2-7; 9 bases agree with TRBD2. The sequence was collected from a woman between 18 and 29 years old in good health. The specimen sequenced was memory (CD45RO+) T cells sorted from blood. The DNA for the CDR3 is TGTGCCAGCAGCTTAGATAGCGGGGGTTACGAGCAGTACGTC. Its translation: CASSLDSGGYEQYV.